This TCR beta chain was identified during a study of post-analysis software for immune sequencing data. The overall study: The patients showed relapsing-remitting, secondary progressive and progressive-relapsing multiple sclerosis courses. Study-level results: A handful of TRBV segments were significantly more frequent in patients than in controls. TRBV5-6, TRBV5-1 and TRBV20-1 were among these segments. Controls significantly exceeded multiple sclerosis patients in normalized Chao1 diversity.

Prepared TCR beta cDNA libraries contained unique molecular identifiers. Input of about 0.9 to 10 million T cells yielded approximately 500,000 cDNA molecules. TCRdb reanalysed the PCR reads using MiXCR and keeps one entry per CDR3 protein. The table records about 680,000 distinct CDR3 sequences, approximately 60% of them present only once. Germline CDR1 DFQATT, CDR2 SNEGSKA (reference sequence). CDR3 length: 15 amino acids. Trimming cost V 4 bases and J 0 bases, with 13 bases left between them. Notes on this clonotype: Its antigen is as yet unknown.

This sequence joins TRBV20-1 and TRBJ2-1; either TRBD1 or TRBD2 may supply D (5 bases each). The sample comprised blood. The source is a girl aged 2 to 9 with multiple sclerosis. The DNA of the CDR3 is TGCAGTGCTATAGCCGGGACCCTCTCCTACAATGAGCAGTTCTTC. Encoded protein: CSAIAGTLSYNEQFF.